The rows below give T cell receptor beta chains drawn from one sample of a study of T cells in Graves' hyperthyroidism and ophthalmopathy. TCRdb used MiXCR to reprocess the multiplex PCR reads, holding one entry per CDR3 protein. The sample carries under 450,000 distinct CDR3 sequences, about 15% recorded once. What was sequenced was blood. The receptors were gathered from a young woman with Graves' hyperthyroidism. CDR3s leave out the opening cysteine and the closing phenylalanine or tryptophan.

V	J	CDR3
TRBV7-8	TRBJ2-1	AASLGTEGGNEQF
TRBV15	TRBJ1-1	ATSRAGGPNTEAF
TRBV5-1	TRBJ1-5	ASSPEVRGNSNQPQH
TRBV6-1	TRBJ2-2	ASTNRLRGGADTGELF
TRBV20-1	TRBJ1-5	SAIRQGNQPQH
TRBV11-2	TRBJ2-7	ASSSPGEGRQY
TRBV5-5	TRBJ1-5	ASSWTGGLSNQPQH
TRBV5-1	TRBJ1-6	ASSLVGQVNSPLH
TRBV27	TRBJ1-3	ASSFQAGSGNTIY
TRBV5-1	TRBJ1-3	ASHGPSGNTIY
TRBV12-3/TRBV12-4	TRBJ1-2	ASSPTGNSAYGYT
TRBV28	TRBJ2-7	ASSLFTLTRPEQY
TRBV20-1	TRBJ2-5	SAVWTGEETQY
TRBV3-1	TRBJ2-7	ASTSGTSFYEQY
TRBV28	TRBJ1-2	ASSQGYGYT
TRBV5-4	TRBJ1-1	ASSQVGTMNTEAF
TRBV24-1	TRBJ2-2	ATSDLLLGGHGELF
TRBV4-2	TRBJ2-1	ASSQGLAYNEQF
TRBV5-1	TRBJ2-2	ASSLEPSTGELF
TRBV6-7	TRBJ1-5	ASTLNQPQH
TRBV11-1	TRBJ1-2	ASSLVGDPPDGYT
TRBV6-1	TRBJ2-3	ASSDRQGLVQY
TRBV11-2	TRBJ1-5	ASSQGQGNQPQH
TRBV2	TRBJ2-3	ASSELGSTDTQY
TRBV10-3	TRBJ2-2	AISSDREGTGELF
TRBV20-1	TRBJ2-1	SARDKVGTGGFEQF
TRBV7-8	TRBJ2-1	ASSLMTGVAYNEQF
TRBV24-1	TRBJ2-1	ATRDRSDEQF
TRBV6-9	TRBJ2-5	ASSYALASGGTQY
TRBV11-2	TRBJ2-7	ASSPSGGPVYEQY
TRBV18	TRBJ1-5	ASSLDQGSNQPQH
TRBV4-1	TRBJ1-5	ASSQARGSIQPQH
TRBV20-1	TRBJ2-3	SANVLAQLDTQY
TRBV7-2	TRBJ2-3	ASSFWDSITDTQY
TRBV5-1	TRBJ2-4	ASSLIVEDIQY
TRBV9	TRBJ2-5	ASSVESQETQY
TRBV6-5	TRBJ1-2	ASSYSRGGYGYT
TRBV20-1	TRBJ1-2	SARPHRFRSYGYT
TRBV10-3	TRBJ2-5	ATTQGEETQY
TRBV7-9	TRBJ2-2	ASSLEGSGELF
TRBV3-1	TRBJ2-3	ASSQVDGDTQY
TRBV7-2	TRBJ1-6	ASSLRLSDATLH
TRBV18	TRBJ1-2	ASSPQGQGAPYGYT
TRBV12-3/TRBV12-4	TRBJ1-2	ASSQGGVDYGYT
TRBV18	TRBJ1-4	ASSPPETTNEKLF
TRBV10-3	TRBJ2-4	AISTGFRENIQY
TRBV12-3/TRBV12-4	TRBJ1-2	ASSLTGFGYT
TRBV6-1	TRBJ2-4	ASSSDRQDIQY
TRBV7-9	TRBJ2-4	ASSLTGDEAKNIQY
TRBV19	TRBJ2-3	ASSPTATDTQY
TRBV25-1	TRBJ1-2	ASSHNGVTGDGYT
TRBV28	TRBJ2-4	ASSRRGQGGLNIQY